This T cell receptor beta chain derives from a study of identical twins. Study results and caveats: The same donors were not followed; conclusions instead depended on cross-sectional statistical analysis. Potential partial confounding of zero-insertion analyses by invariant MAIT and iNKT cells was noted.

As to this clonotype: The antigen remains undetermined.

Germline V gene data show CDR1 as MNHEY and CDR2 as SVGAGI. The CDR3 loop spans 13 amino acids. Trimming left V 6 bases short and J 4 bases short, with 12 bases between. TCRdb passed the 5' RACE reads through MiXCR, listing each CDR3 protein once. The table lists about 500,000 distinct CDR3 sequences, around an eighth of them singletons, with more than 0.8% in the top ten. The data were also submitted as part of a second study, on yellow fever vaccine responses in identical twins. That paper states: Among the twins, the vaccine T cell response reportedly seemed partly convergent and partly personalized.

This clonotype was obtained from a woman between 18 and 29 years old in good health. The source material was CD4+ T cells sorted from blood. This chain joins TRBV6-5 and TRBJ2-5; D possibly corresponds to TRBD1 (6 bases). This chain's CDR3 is CASSYREGETQYF. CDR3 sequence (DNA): TGTGCCAGCAGCTACAGGGAAGGAGAGACCCAGTACTTC.